Below, 10 T cell receptor beta chains from the same sample are listed, as sequenced in a study of blood T cell repertoires in COVID-19. TCRdb's table, derived via immunoSEQ multiplex PCR, lists solely in-frame clones and lacks some. Of some 74,000 clones detected, more than 75% appear once; the ten largest clones hold approximately 12%. Sequenced input: peripheral blood. The receptors come from a human donor in a cohort sampled during active COVID-19.

The chain joins TRBV7-2 to TRBJ2-1; no firm D call. The CDR3 spans 12 residues. Germline V lookup: CDR1 SGHTA, CDR2 FQGNSA. V was cut by 3 bases and J by 2 bases, with 2 bases left in between. The CDR3 here is CASSFTYNEQFF. Here the CDR3 DNA reads TGTGCCAGCAGCTTTACCTACAATGAGCAGTTCTTC.

The gene calls are TRBV7-9 and TRBJ2-1; 10 nucleotides agree with TRBD1. The germline V gene encodes CDR1 SEHNR and CDR2 FQNEAQ (reference sequence). Unmatched junction bases numbered 7, after V lost 5 bases and J lost 6 bases. This CDR3 comprises 15 residues. The CDR3 loop reads CASSRPDRGLNEQFF. CDR3 bases: TGTGCCAGCAGCCGACCTGACAGGGGGCTCAATGAGCAGTTCTTC.

V gene TRBV6-5 combines with J gene TRBJ2-1, with TRBD2 matching 7 bases. The CDR3 runs 16 residues. In germline, CDR1 is MNHEY, CDR2 SVGAGI. The trim removed 3 bases at V and 3 bases at J, leaving 8 bases unmatched. The DNA for the CDR3 is TGTGCCAGCAGTTATTTGACGCGGGGGATCTACAATGAGCAGTTCTTC. Translated, it gives CASSYLTRGIYNEQFF.

The V call is TRBV7-8, the J call TRBJ2-1, with TRBD2 matching over 10 bases. The CDR3 covers 15 residues. Germline loops: CDR1 SGHVS, CDR2 FQNEAQ. Trimming removed 1 base from V and 7 bases from J; junction bases left unmatched: 4. CDR3: CASSLGAGGGNEQFF. CDR3 coding DNA: TGTGCCAGCAGCTTAGGAGCGGGAGGGGGGAATGAGCAGTTCTTC.

This clone appeared once. The chain links TRBV7-2 to TRBJ2-3, with D possibly matching TRBD2 (6 bases). The germline V gene has CDR1 SGHTA and CDR2 FQGNSA. This CDR3 contains 14 residues. V lost 4 bases to trimming and J lost 3 bases, with 11 bases between them. CDR3 coding DNA: TGTGCCAGCAGCTCGGACTACCGAACAGATACGCAGTATTTT. It yields the protein CASSSDYRTDTQYF.

This chain links TRBV7-8 with TRBJ1-1; D remains unclear. V gave up 3 bases and J gave up 4 bases, with 9 bases separating them. The CDR3 is 13 residues long. Germline CDR1 SGHVS, CDR2 FQNEAQ. DNA for the CDR3: TGTGCCAGCAGCTTCGGGGAGGTCACTGAAGCTTTCTTT. Amino acid sequence: CASSFGEVTEAFF.

This rearrangement joins TRBV9 to TRBJ2-7, with D possibly TRBD2 on 7 matching bases. Between the trimmed V and J ends, which lost 4 bases and 3 bases, there was a span of 26 bases. Germline-derived CDR1 and CDR2 are SGDLS and YYNGEE. The CDR3 contains 18 residues. The CDR3 is CASSPQSPGAGDVYEQYF. As DNA, the CDR3 is TGTGCCAGCAGCCCACAGAGCCCGGGGGCGGGGGACGTCTACGAGCAGTACTTC.

The chain employs TRBV10-1 and TRBJ1-5; tentative D call: TRBD1 (6 bases). V gave up 4 bases and J gave up 0 bases, with 16 bases separating them. The CDR3 runs to 17 residues. The germline V gene has CDR1 WNHNN and CDR2 SYGVQD (reference sequence). CDR3 loop: CASSGGCEQGSNQPQHF. In DNA form, the CDR3 reads TGCGCCAGCAGTGGGGGTTGTGAACAGGGTAGCAATCAGCCCCAGCATTTT.

The chain has TRBV6-2 or TRBV6-3 and TRBJ1-1; D gene uncertain. CDR3 length: 11 amino acids. V lost 8 bases and J lost 8, with 12 bases in between. The germline CDR1 and CDR2 sequences are MNHEY and SVGEGT. The CDR3 loop reads CASGRGEEAFF. The DNA for the CDR3 is TGTGCCAGCGGCCGGGGAGAGGAAGCTTTCTTT.

This clone was detected only a few times. The CDR3 region has the DNA TGTGCCAGCAGCTTAGCGCAGGGGCCAGTCAAAAACATTCAGTACTTC. This encodes CASSLAQGPVKNIQYF. The chain carries TRBV7-8 and TRBJ2-4; tentatively, D is TRBD1 (6 bases). This CDR3 spans 16 amino acids. The germline V and J ends were trimmed by 0 bases and 3 bases, with 12 bases remaining between them. CDR1 and CDR2 (germline): SGHVS, FQNEAQ.